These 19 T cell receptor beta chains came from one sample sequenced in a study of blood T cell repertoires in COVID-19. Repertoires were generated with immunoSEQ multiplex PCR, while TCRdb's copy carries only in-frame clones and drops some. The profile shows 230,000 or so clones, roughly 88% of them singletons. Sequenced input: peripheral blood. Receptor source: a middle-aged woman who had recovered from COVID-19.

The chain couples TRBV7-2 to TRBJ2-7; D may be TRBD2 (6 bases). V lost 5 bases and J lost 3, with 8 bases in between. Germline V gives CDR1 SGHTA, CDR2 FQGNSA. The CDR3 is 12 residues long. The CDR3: CASSRSGYEQYF. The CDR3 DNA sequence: TGTGCCAGCAGCCGTAGCGGCTACGAGCAGTACTTC. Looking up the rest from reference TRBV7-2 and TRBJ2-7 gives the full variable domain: GAGVSQSPSNKVTEKGKDVELRCDPISGHTALYWYRQSLGQGLEFLIYFQGNSAPDKSGLPSDRFSAERTGGSVSTLTIQRTQQEDSAVYLCASSRSGYEQYFGPGTRLTVT.

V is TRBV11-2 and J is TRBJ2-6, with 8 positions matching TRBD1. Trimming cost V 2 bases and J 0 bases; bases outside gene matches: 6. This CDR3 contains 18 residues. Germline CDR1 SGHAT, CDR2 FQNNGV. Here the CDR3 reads CASSLTGGFASGANVLTF. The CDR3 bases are TGTGCCAGCAGCTTAACAGGGGGATTTGCCTCTGGGGCCAACGTCCTGACTTTC.

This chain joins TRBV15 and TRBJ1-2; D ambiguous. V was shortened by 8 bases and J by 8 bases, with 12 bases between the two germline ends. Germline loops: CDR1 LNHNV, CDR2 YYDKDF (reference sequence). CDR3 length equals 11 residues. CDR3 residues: CATGGDLGYTF. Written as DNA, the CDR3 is TGTGCCACCGGCGGAGATCTCGGCTACACCTTC.

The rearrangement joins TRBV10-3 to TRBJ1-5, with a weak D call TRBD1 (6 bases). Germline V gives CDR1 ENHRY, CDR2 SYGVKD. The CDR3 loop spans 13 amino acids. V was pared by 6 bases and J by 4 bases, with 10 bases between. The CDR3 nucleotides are TGTGCCATCAGCGGACAGACAAATCAGCCCCAGCATTTT. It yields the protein CAISGQTNQPQHF.

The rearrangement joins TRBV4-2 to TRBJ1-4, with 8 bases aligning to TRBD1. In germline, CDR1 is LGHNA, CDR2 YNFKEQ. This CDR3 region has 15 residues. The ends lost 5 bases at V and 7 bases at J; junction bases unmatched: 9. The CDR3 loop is CASSDRAGGREKLFF. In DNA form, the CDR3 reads TGTGCCAGCAGCGATCGGGCAGGGGGCCGTGAAAAACTGTTTTTT.

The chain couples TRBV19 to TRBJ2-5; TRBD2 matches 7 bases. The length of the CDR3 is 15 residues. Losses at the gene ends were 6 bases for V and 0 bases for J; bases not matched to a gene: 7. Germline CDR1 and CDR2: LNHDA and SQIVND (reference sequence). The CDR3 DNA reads TGTGCCAGTAGCGGCGTAGCGGGTCACCAAGAGACCCAGTACTTC. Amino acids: CASSGVAGHQETQYF.

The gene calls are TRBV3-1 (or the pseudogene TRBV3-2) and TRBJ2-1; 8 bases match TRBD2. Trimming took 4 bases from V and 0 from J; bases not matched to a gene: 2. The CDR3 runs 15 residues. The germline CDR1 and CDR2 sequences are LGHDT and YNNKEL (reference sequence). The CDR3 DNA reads TGTGCCAGCAGCCCACGGGGGGGCTCCTACAATGAGCAGTTCTTC. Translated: CASSPRGGSYNEQFF.

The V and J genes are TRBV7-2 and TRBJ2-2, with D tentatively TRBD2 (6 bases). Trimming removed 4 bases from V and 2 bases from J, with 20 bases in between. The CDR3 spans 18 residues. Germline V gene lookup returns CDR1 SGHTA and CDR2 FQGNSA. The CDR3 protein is CASSYLRGGGINTGELFF. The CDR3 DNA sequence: TGTGCCAGCAGCTACCTAAGAGGCGGCGGGATAAACACCGGGGAGCTGTTTTTT.

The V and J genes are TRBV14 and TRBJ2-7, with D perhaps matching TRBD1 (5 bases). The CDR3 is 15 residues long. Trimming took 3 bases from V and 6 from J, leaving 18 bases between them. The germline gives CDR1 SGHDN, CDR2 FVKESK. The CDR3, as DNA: TGTGCCAGCAGCCAGGGGCTGACATTTTTCGTCGAGCAGTACTTC. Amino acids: CASSQGLTFFVEQYF.

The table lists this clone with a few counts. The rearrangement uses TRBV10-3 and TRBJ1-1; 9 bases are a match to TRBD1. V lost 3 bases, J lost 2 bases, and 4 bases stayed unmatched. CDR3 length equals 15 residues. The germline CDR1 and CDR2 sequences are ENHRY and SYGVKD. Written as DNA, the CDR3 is TGTGCCATCAGTGAACCGGGACAGGGCAACACTGAAGCTTTCTTT. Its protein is CAISEPGQGNTEAFF.

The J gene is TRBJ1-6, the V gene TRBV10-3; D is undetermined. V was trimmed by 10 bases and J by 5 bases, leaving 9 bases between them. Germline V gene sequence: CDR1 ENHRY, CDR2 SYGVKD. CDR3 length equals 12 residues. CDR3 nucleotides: TGTGCCACCAGGCGAAATAATTCACCCCTCCACTTT. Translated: CATRRNNSPLHF.

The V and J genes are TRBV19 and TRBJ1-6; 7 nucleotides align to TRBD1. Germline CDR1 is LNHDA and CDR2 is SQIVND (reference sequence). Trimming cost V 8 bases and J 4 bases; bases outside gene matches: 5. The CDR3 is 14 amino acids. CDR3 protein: CASRRDSYNSPLHF. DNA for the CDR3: TGTGCCAGTCGGCGGGACAGTTATAATTCACCCCTCCACTTT.

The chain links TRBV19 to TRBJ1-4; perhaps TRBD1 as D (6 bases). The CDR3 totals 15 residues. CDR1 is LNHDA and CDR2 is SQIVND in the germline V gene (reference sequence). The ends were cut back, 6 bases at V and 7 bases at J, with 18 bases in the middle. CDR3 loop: CASRAPGQGGEKLFF. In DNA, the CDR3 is TGTGCCAGTAGGGCCCCGGGACAAGGAGGTGAAAAACTGTTTTTT.

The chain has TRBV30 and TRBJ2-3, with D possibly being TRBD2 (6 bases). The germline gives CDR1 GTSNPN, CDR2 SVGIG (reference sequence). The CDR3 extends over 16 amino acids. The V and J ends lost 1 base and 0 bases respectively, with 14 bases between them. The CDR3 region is CAWSAFAGRSTDTQYF. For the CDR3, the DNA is TGTGCCTGGAGTGCGTTCGCGGGGCGGAGCACAGATACGCAGTATTTT.

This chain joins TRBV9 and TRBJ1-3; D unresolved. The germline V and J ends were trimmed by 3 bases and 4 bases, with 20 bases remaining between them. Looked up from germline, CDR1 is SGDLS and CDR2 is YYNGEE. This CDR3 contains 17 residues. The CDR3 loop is CASSARPGVLLGNTIYF. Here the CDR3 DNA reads TGTGCCAGCAGCGCCCGACCGGGTGTGTTGCTCGGAAACACCATATATTTT.

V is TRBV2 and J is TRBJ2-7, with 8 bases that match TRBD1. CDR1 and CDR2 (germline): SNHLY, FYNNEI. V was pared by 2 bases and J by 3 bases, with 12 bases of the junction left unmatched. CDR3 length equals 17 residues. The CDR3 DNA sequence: TGTGCCAGCAGTGAACGAAAATTGGCACAGGGGGGCTACGAGCAGTACTTC. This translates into CASSERKLAQGGYEQYF. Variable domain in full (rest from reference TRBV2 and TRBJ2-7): EPEVTQTPSHQVTQMGQEVILRCVPISNHLYFYWYRQILGQKVEFLVSFYNNEISEKSEIFDDQFSVERPDGSNFTLKIRSTKLEDSAMYFCASSERKLAQGGYEQYFGPGTRLTVT.

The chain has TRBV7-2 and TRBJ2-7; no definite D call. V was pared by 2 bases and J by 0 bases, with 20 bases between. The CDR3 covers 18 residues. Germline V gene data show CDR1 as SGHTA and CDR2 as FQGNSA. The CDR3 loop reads CASSLLLALGKSSYEQYF. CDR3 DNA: TGTGCCAGCAGCTTATTGCTGGCCTTGGGCAAGAGCTCCTACGAGCAGTACTTC. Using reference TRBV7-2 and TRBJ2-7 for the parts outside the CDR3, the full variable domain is GAGVSQSPSNKVTEKGKDVELRCDPISGHTALYWYRQSLGQGLEFLIYFQGNSAPDKSGLPSDRFSAERTGGSVSTLTIQRTQQEDSAVYLCASSLLLALGKSSYEQYFGPGTRLTVT.

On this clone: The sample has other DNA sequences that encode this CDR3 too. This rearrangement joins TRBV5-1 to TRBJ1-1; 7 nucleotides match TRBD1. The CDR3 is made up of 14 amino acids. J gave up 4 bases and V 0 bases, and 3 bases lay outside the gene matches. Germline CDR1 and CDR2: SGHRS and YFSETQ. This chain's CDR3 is CASSLGQGFTEAFF. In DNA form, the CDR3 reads TGCGCCAGCAGCTTGGGACAGGGATTCACTGAAGCTTTCTTT.

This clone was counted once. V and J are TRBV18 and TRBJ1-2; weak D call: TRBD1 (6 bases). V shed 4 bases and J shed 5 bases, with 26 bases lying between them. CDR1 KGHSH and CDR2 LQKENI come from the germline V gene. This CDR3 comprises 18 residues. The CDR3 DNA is TGTGCCAGCTCACTAACTCCGGGACAACCGAAAGGAGGATATGGCTACACCTTC. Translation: CASSLTPGQPKGGYGYTF.